The following is a T cell receptor beta chain sequence with its context. Its antigen is as yet unknown. The data derive from a study of OX40 agonist ivuxolimab in advanced cancers. Data came from immunoSEQ multiplex PCR; TCRdb stores just in-frame clones and leaves some out. This sample has about 54,000 clones, with more than 85% found just once. The study's findings and limits: CD4+ and CD8+ blood T cells expanded clonally by week 6 at 0.1 to 3.0 mg/kg.

Germline CDR1 LNHDA, CDR2 SQIVND (reference sequence). The CDR3 is 13 amino acids. V dropped 3 bases and J dropped 10 bases, with 13 bases sitting between them. The sequence was collected from an adult with an advanced solid tumor such as melanoma, head and neck, liver or kidney cancer. The chain employs TRBV19 and TRBJ2-1, with D possibly TRBD2 on 6 matching bases. The input for sequencing was CD4+ or CD8+ T cells sorted from blood, taken in a trial of the OX40 agonist ivuxolimab. CDR3 sequence (DNA): TGTGCCAGTAGTATTGTGAGGGAGGACGAGCAGTTCTTC. This gives the protein CASSIVREDEQFF. Looking up the rest from reference TRBV19 and TRBJ2-1 gives the full variable domain: DGGITQSPKYLFRKEGQNVTLSCEQNLNHDAMYWYRQDPGQGLRLIYYSQIVNDFQKGDIAEGYSVSREKKESFPLTVTSAQKNPTAFYLCASSIVREDEQFFGPGTRLTVL.